This TCR beta chain derives from a study of siplizumab effects on memory and regulatory T cells. Worth noting for this clone: Its specificity is not known.

Germline V gives CDR1 SEHNR, CDR2 FQNEAQ (reference sequence). This CDR3 has 13 amino acids. The V end lost 1 base, the J end lost 4 bases, and 7 bases lay between the germline ends. Some clones are missing from TCRdb's copy, which holds only in-frame ones; the method was immunoSEQ multiplex PCR. This sample has 95,000 to 100,000 clones, with about 90% found just once. General observations from the study: Siplizumab caused a significant drop in alloreactive sequences traceable to unstimulated CD4+ memory cells. No naive or memory phenotype could be assigned to roughly 75-97% of proliferating clones. The Treg-derived share of mappable alloreactive CD4+ clones averaged 68.8% with siplizumab and 26.9% in controls.

The chain combines TRBV7-9 with TRBJ1-2; no firm D call. The receptor was derived from a human donor in good health. The sequenced material came from non-Treg CD4+ T cells sorted from blood. CDR3 sequence: CASSLEVPYGYTF. The CDR3, as DNA: TGTGCCAGCAGCTTAGAGGTTCCCTATGGCTACACCTTC.